This T cell receptor (beta chain) comes out of a study of blood T cell repertoires in COVID-19. The CDR3 covers 13 residues. The germline gives CDR1 MGHRA, CDR2 YSYEKL. The V and J ends lost 4 bases and 4 bases respectively, with 10 bases between them. Only in-frame clones appear in the TCRdb table, and some are missing; sequencing was by immunoSEQ multiplex PCR. The data show approximately 190,000 clones, with about four fifths seen just once and roughly 3.1% held by the top ten. This rearrangement joins TRBV4-1 to TRBJ1-1, with D hard to call. This clonotype was sampled from a woman aged 25 to 39 who had been exposed to COVID-19. The material sequenced was PBMCs or T cells enriched from blood (not recorded which). CDR3 nucleotide sequence: TGCGCCAGCAGCCCATCCCCAGGCACTGAAGCTTTCTTT. Its translation: CASSPSPGTEAFF.